What follows are 10 T cell receptor beta chains derived from one specimen sequenced in a study of blood T cell repertoires in COVID-19. Profiling relied on immunoSEQ multiplex PCR, and the TCRdb table lists in-frame clones only, not all of them. The sample has about 220,000 clones; about 80% are singletons. The sequenced material came from PBMCs or T cells enriched from blood (not recorded which). These receptors originate from a woman aged 35 to 49 with acute COVID-19.

The rearrangement uses TRBV11-2 and TRBJ2-5; perhaps TRBD1 as D (6 bases). From germline, CDR1 is SGHAT and CDR2 FQNNGV. There are 15 residues in the CDR3. V dropped 5 bases and J dropped 4 bases, with 17 bases sitting between them. CDR3 protein: CASSPRDILTETQYF. The DNA for the CDR3 is TGTGCCAGCAGCCCCCGGGACATATTGACAGAGACCCAGTACTTC.

This clone appeared a single time. The chain uses TRBV7-2 and TRBJ1-4; 7 bases fit TRBD1. Germline CDR1 and CDR2: SGHTA and FQGNSA. Trimming removed 2 bases from V and 11 bases from J; junction bases left unmatched: 14. The CDR3 has 16 residues. The CDR3 region is CASSLTPGQLFQKLFF. DNA for the CDR3: TGTGCCAGCAGCTTAACCCCGGGACAGTTGTTTCAGAAACTGTTTTTT.

The chain has TRBV30 and TRBJ2-7, with D possibly TRBD1 on 5 matching bases. V was pared by 5 bases and J by 3 bases, with 8 bases between. Germline-derived CDR1 and CDR2 are GTSNPN and SVGIG (reference sequence). The CDR3 loop spans 11 amino acids. The CDR3: CAWEDNYEQYF. The CDR3 DNA reads TGTGCCTGGGAGGACAACTACGAGCAGTACTTC.

This clone was observed a handful of times. V is TRBV3-1 (or the pseudogene TRBV3-2) and J is TRBJ2-3; 10 positions agree with TRBD2. J gave up 0 bases and V 7 bases, and 4 bases lay outside the gene matches. Germline values: CDR1 LGHDT, CDR2 YNNKEL (reference sequence). This CDR3 spans 15 amino acids. The DNA of the CDR3 is TGTGCCAGCACCCCGACTAGCGGGAGCACAGATACGCAGTATTTT. Translation gives CASTPTSGSTDTQYF.

The sample holds a few counts of this clone. This sequence joins TRBV7-3 and TRBJ1-1; TRBD1 aligns across 9 bases. The germline gives CDR1 SGHTA, CDR2 FQGTGA. The junction had 11 bases not matched to a gene; V was cut back by 5 bases and J by 4 bases. The CDR3 spans 16 residues. CDR3 DNA sequence: TGTGCCAGCAGCCGAGGACGGACAGGGGCTGGCACTGAAGCTTTCTTT. Its translation: CASSRGRTGAGTEAFF. Complete variable domain (other parts from reference TRBV7-3 and TRBJ1-1): GAGVSQTPSNKVTEKGKYVELRCDPISGHTALYWYRQSLGQGPEFLIYFQGTGAADDSGLPNDRFFAVRPEGSVSTLKIQRTERGDSAVYLCASSRGRTGAGTEAFFGQGTRLTVV.

The chain joins TRBV19 to TRBJ2-3, with D maybe TRBD1 (6 bases). CDR1 is LNHDA and CDR2 is SQIVND in the germline V gene (reference sequence). V was clipped by 6 bases and J by 2 bases, with 12 bases between them. The CDR3 runs 14 residues. CDR3 nucleotide sequence: TGTGCCAGTAGGGGCAGGGGAACCACAGATACGCAGTATTTT. As protein: CASRGRGTTDTQYF.

There are a few counts of this clone. This chain uses TRBV5-5 with TRBJ1-5, with D possibly being TRBD1 (6 bases). Trimming left V 4 bases short and J 0 bases short, with 11 bases between. CDR3 length: 15 amino acids. Germline loops: CDR1 SGHKS, CDR2 YYEKEE (reference sequence). The CDR3 sequence: CASSELTGSNQPQHF. CDR3 DNA sequence: TGTGCCAGCAGCGAACTGACAGGTAGCAATCAGCCCCAGCATTTT.

This chain uses TRBV29-1 with TRBJ1-3, with D possibly being TRBD1 (6 bases). CDR1 and CDR2 (germline): SQVTM, ANQGSEA. The V gene lost 6 bases and the J gene lost 2 bases, with 14 bases spanning the gap. CDR3 length equals 14 residues. The CDR3 protein is CSVSTGWTGNTIYF. Here the CDR3 DNA reads TGCAGCGTATCAACAGGGTGGACTGGAAACACCATATATTTT.

This chain uses TRBV9 with TRBJ1-1; D call uncertain. The CDR3 is 12 amino acids. The germline V and J ends were trimmed by 4 bases and 3 bases, with 7 bases remaining between them. Germline V CDR1 and CDR2: SGDLS, YYNGEE. CDR3 loop: CASSLQDTEAFF. The CDR3 bases are TGTGCCAGCAGCCTCCAGGACACTGAAGCTTTCTTT.

The chain is built from TRBV18 and TRBJ1-4; D is unclear. With 6 bases removed from V and 4 bases from J, the gap between germline ends came to 9 bases. The CDR3 spans 13 residues. Germline CDR1 and CDR2: KGHSH and LQKENI. CDR3 protein: CASSNSLNEKLFF. The DNA for the CDR3 is TGTGCCAGCTCTAATAGCCTTAATGAAAAACTGTTTTTT.